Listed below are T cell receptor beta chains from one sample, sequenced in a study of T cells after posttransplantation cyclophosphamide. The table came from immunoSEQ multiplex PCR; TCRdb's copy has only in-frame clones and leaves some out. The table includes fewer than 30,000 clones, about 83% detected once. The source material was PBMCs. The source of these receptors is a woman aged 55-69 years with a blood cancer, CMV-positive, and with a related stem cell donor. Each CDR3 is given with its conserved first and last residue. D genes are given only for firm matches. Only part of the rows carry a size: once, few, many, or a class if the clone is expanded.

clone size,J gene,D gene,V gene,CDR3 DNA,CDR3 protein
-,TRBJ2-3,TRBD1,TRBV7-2,TGTGCCAGCAGCTTAGTGACAGGGGGCACAGATACGCAGTATTTT,CASSLVTGGTDTQYF
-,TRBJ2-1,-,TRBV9,TGTGCCAGCAGCGTAGCAGGGGGGCTCTACAATGAGCAGTTCTTC,CASSVAGGLYNEQFF
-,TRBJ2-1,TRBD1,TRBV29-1,TGCAGCGTTAGACAGGGGAGTGAGCAGTTCTTC,CSVRQGSEQFF
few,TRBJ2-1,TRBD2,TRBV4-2,TGTGCCAGCAGCCAAATGAGGACTAGCGGGTCTTTCTCCTACAATGAGCAGTTCTTC,CASSQMRTSGSFSYNEQFF
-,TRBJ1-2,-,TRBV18,TGTGCCAGCTCACCAGAGAACTATGGCTACACCTTC,CASSPENYGYTF
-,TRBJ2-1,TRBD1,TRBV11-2,TGTGCCAGCAGCGCGACAGGGTTTAATGAGCAGTTCTTC,CASSATGFNEQFF
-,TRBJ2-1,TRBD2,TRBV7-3,TGTGCCAGCAGCTCCGGGACTAGCGTTGGTGAGCAGTTCTTC,CASSSGTSVGEQFF
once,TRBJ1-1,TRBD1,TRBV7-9,TGTGCCAGCAGCTTTGGGACAGGGGGCAGAACTGAAGCTTTCTTT,CASSFGTGGRTEAFF
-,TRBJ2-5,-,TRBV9,TGTGCCAGCAGCGTAGGCCCAAGTCGGGACTTGGGGGAGACCCAGTACTTC,CASSVGPSRDLGETQYF
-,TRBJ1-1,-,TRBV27,TGTGCCAGCAGTTTAGGGGGGGCCACTGAAGCTTTCTTT,CASSLGGATEAFF
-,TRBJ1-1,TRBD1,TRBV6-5,TGTGCCAGCAGTTCACCCCCACAGGGGGGCAACACTGAAGCTTTCTTT,CASSSPPQGGNTEAFF
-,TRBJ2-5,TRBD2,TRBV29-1,TGCAGCGTTGCGACTAGCGAGACCCAGTACTTC,CSVATSETQYF
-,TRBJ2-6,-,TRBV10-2,TGCGCCAGCAGTGAGAAGGGACACCTCTCTGGGGCCAACGTCCTGACTTTC,CASSEKGHLSGANVLTF
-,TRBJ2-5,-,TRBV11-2,TGTGCCATCGCGCTAAACCAGGGGGGCGGAGTGACCCAGTACTTC,CAIALNQGGGVTQYF
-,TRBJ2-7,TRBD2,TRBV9,TGTGCCAGCAGCGTAGCGGGAGGTCGCTACGAGCAGTACTTC,CASSVAGGRYEQYF
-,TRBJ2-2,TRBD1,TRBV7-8,TGTGCCAGCAGCCCGACAGGGGCTGACACCGGGGAGCTGTTTTTT,CASSPTGADTGELFF
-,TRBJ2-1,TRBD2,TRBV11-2,TGTGCCAGCAGCTTAAGACTAGCGGGAGGGTACAATGAGCAGTTCTTC,CASSLRLAGGYNEQFF
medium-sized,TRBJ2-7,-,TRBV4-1,TGCGCCAGCAGCCAAGATGCCTATATCTACGAGCAGTACTTC,CASSQDAYIYEQYF
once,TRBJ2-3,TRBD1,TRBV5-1,TGCGCCAGCAGCCCGTCGACAGGGGCCGGCACAGATACGCAGTATTTT,CASSPSTGAGTDTQYF
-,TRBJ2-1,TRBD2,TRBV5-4,TGTGCCAGCAGCTTGGGTCTAGCGGGAGGCGAGCAGTTCTTC,CASSLGLAGGEQFF
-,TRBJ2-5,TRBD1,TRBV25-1,TGTGCCAGCAGAACAAACAGGGGGCGCGAAGAGACCCAGTACTTC,CASRTNRGREETQYF
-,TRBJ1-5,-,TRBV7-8,TGTGCCAGCAGCATCACACAGGGTTATAGCAATCAGCCCCAGCATTTT,CASSITQGYSNQPQHF
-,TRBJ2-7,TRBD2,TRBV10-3,TGTGCCAACTCAAGGACTAGTCTTCTTTCCGAGCAGTACTTC,CANSRTSLLSEQYF
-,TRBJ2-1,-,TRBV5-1,TGCGCCAGCAGTATCTACCGGGACTCACATCGCTCCTACAATGAGCAGTTCTTC,CASSIYRDSHRSYNEQFF
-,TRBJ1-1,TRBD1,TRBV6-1,TGTGCCAGCAGAGAAGTCGACAGGGCTGAAGCTTTCTTT,CASREVDRAEAFF
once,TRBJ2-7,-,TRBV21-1,TGTGCCAGCAGCGGCGGGACTAGCGGGCCCACGAGGGGAGAGCAGTACTTC,CASSGGTSGPTRGEQYF
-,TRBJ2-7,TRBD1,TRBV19,TGTGCCAGTACCTCACCGGGGACAGGGGATTCCTACGAGCAGTACTTC,CASTSPGTGDSYEQYF
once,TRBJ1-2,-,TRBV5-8,TGTGCCAGCACCAAGCGGGACTATGGCTACACCTTC,CASTKRDYGYTF
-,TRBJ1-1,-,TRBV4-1,TGCGCCAGCAGCCAAGGTCCAGCGCGGAACACTGAAGCTTTCTTT,CASSQGPARNTEAFF
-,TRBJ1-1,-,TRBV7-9,TGTGCCAGCAGCCCCCGAGGGCGATACACTGAAGCTTTCTTT,CASSPRGRYTEAFF
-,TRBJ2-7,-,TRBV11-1,TGTGCCAGCAGCTTGAGTTCCTACGAGCAGTACTTC,CASSLSSYEQYF
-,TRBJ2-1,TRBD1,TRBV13,TGTGCCAGCGCCCAAAGTGGGACAGGTTACAATGAGCAGTTCTTC,CASAQSGTGYNEQFF
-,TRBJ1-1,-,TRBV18,TGTGCCAGCTCCGGCGGGCAGGGAGGCACTGAAGCTTTCTTT,CASSGGQGGTEAFF
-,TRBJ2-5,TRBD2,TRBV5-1,TGCGCCAGCAGCTTGAGACTAGCGGGGAACCAAAAGACCCAGTACTTC,CASSLRLAGNQKTQYF
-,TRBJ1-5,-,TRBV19,TGTGCCAGTAGTATTGTGGCAGGGGAGGGTCAGCCCCAGCATTTT,CASSIVAGEGQPQHF
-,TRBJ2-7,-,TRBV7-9,TGTGCCAGCAGCTTATCTGGGGGCACCTACGAGCAGTACTTC,CASSLSGGTYEQYF
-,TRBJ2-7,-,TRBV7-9,TGTGCAGGGGGACGGGGCACCTACGAGCAGTACTTC,CAGGRGTYEQYF
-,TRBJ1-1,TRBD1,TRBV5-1,TGCGCCAGCAGCTTGCGGACAGGGGATGGAGCTTTCTTT,CASSLRTGDGAFF
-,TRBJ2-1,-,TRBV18,TGTGCCAGCTCGGTCAGCGATAGCTCCTACAATGAGCAGTTCTTC,CASSVSDSSYNEQFF
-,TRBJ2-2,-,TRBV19,TGTGCCAGTAGTCCCGGGACTCCCAACGGCGGGGAGCTGTTTTTT,CASSPGTPNGGELFF
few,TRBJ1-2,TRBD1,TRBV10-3,TGTGCCATCAGTGTAGGGCAGGGGGAGAACTATGGCTACACCTTC,CAISVGQGENYGYTF
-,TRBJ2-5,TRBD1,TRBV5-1,TGCGCCAGCAGCCTGGGACAGGGAGAGACCCAGTACTTC,CASSLGQGETQYF
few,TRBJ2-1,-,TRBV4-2,TGTGCCAGCAGCCGGGGGGGGGCGGCCGACAATGAGCAGTTCTTC,CASSRGGAADNEQFF
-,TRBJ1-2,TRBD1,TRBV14,TGTGCCAGCAGCCCACCGGGACAGCCTATCTATGGCTACACCTTC,CASSPPGQPIYGYTF
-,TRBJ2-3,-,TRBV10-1,TGCGCCAGCAGTGACACCAGACTACGAACAGATACGCAGTATTTT,CASSDTRLRTDTQYF
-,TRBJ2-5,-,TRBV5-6,TGTGCCAGCAGCTCCATAGAGACCCAGTACTTC,CASSSIETQYF
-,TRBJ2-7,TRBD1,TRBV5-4,TGTGCCAGCAGCTTGGACAGGGGCGAGCAGTACTTC,CASSLDRGEQYF
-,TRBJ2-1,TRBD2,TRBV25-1,TGTGCCAGCAGTGGTAGCGGGAGGGCTTACAATGAGCAGTTCTTC,CASSGSGRAYNEQFF
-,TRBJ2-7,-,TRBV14,TGTGCCAGCAGCAAATTGGGCCACTCCTACGAGCAGTACTTC,CASSKLGHSYEQYF
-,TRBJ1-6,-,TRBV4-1,TGCGCCAGCAGCCAACAGAATTCACCCCTCCACTTT,CASSQQNSPLHF
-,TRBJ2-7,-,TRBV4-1,TGCGCCAGCAGCCTTGGAGGGAGCCCCGAGCAGTACTTC,CASSLGGSPEQYF
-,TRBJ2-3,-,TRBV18,TGTGCCAGCTCCCCGAGACTGGCAGATACGCAGTATTTT,CASSPRLADTQYF
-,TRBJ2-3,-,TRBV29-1,TGCAGCGTTGTCATGCGGACAGTTTCTAGCACAGATACGCAGTATTTT,CSVVMRTVSSTDTQYF
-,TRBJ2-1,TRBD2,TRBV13,TGTGCCAGCAGCCGCACCGAATCCCGACTAAGCGGGAGTTCTAGGGTTGAGCAGTTCTTC,CASSRTESRLSGSSRVEQFF
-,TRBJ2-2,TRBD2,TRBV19,TGTGCCAGTGGACTAGCGGGGATTGGGGAGCTGTTTTTT,CASGLAGIGELFF
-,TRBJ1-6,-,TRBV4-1,TGCGCCAGCAGCCTCCCCACCCCCAGGGGAGTAAATTCACCCCTCCACTTT,CASSLPTPRGVNSPLHF
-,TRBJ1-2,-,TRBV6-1,TGTGCCAGCACCCCCGCGGCAAACTATGGCTACACCTTC,CASTPAANYGYTF